Listed below are T cell receptor beta chains from one sample, sequenced in a study of blood T cells in healthy people across ages. Using its own MiXCR run on the 5' RACE reads, TCRdb lists one record per CDR3 protein. The data show some 860,000 distinct CDR3 sequences, with roughly three fifths seen just once and roughly 25% held by the top ten. Sample: blood. All receptors come from a man aged 35 to 55 in good health. Both conserved end residues are part of each CDR3. The D gene is left open where the match is weak. The size entry is marked missing in some rows and otherwise reads once, few, many or a size class.

V: TRBV25-1; size: NA; D: NA; J: TRBJ2-3; CDR3: CASSDEGELADTQYF; DNA: TGTGCCAGCAGTGATGAGGGTGAGCTCGCAGATACGCAGTATTTT
V: TRBV27; size: once; D: NA; J: TRBJ2-5; CDR3: CASSYAVQETQYF; DNA: TGTGCCAGCAGTTACGCGGTCCAAGAGACCCAGTACTTC
V: TRBV24-1; size: NA; D: NA; J: TRBJ2-6; CDR3: CATSDFGTNSGANVLTF; DNA: TGTGCCACCAGTGATTTTGGCACCAACTCTGGGGCCAACGTCCTGACTTTC
V: TRBV3-1; size: NA; D: NA; J: TRBJ2-5; CDR3: CASSPDSTSKETQYF; DNA: TGTGCCAGCAGCCCCGATAGTACGAGTAAAGAGACCCAGTACTTC
V: TRBV7-2; size: NA; D: NA; J: TRBJ2-7; CDR3: CASSLRGFGNEQYF; DNA: TGTGCCAGCAGCTTAAGGGGGTTTGGGAATGAGCAGTACTTC
V: TRBV20-1; size: NA; D: TRBD1; J: TRBJ2-7; CDR3: CSAGIGQGSSYEQYF; DNA: TGCAGTGCTGGGATAGGACAGGGGAGTTCCTACGAGCAGTACTTC
V: TRBV10-1; size: few; D: TRBD1; J: TRBJ1-2; CDR3: CASSEGAGGMIGGYTF; DNA: TGCGCCAGCAGTGAAGGGGCAGGGGGAATGATTGGTGGCTACACCTTC
V: TRBV7-3; size: NA; D: NA; J: TRBJ2-7; CDR3: CASSLFPGSSYEQYF; DNA: TGTGCCAGCAGCTTATTCCCAGGTAGCTCCTACGAGCAGTACTTC
V: TRBV21-1; size: NA; D: NA; J: TRBJ1-4; CDR3: CASSKGQNEKLFF; DNA: TGTGCCAGCAGCAAAGGGCAGAATGAAAAACTGTTTTTT
V: TRBV12-5; size: NA; D: NA; J: TRBJ1-1; CDR3: CASGPNRVNTEAFF; DNA: TGTGCTAGTGGTCCTAACAGGGTGAACACTGAAGCTTTCTTT
V: TRBV24-1; size: NA; D: NA; J: TRBJ1-2; CDR3: CATSEAGVGYGYTF; DNA: TGTGCCACCAGTGAGGCCGGTGTTGGCTATGGCTACACCTTC
V: TRBV7-2; size: NA; D: TRBD1; J: TRBJ1-2; CDR3: CASSQGGTVTHGYTF; DNA: TGTGCCAGCAGCCAGGGGGGGACGGTTACCCATGGCTACACCTTC
V: TRBV3-1; size: NA; D: NA; J: TRBJ1-2; CDR3: CASSPGTRNGYTF; DNA: TGTGCCAGCAGCCCCGGGACAAGGAATGGCTACACCTTC
V: TRBV5-6; size: NA; D: TRBD1; J: TRBJ2-5; CDR3: CASALPWTGPDNNEQYF; DNA: TGTGCCAGCGCCTTGCCCTGGACAGGGCCCGATAACAATGAGCAGTACTTC
V: TRBV20-1; size: NA; D: NA; J: TRBJ1-2; CDR3: CSARTERTTNYGYTF; DNA: TGCAGTGCTAGGACCGAAAGGACGACTAACTATGGCTACACCTTC
V: TRBV11-3; size: few; D: NA; J: TRBJ2-6; CDR3: CASSPGLGSGANVLTF; DNA: TGTGCCAGCAGCCCCGGCTTGGGCTCTGGGGCCAACGTCCTGACTTTC
V: TRBV27; size: NA; D: NA; J: TRBJ2-1; CDR3: CASSSQISSPTGEGEQFF; DNA: TGTGCCAGCAGTTCCCAAATCTCGTCCCCGACGGGAGAGGGGGAGCAGTTCTTC
V: TRBV12-3/TRBV12-4; size: NA; D: NA; J: TRBJ1-2; CDR3: CASRTIGVHYGYTF; DNA: TGTGCCAGCAGAACAATCGGGGTCCACTATGGCTACACCTTC
V: TRBV2; size: NA; D: NA; J: TRBJ2-3; CDR3: CASRPRRVAGSTDTQYF; DNA: TGTGCCAGCAGACCGAGGAGGGTGGCGGGTAGCACAGATACGCAGTATTTT
V: TRBV7-8; size: NA; D: TRBD1; J: TRBJ2-3; CDR3: CASSLSGTGGGKWDTQYF; DNA: TGTGCCAGCAGCTTATCCGGGACAGGAGGGGGAAAGTGGGATACGCAGTATTTT
V: TRBV20-1; size: NA; D: TRBD2; J: TRBJ2-1; CDR3: CSATKPGLAGGYEQFF; DNA: TGCAGTGCTACAAAACCGGGACTAGCGGGGGGTTATGAGCAGTTCTTC
V: TRBV28; size: NA; D: TRBD2; J: TRBJ2-7; CDR3: CASGLAGLRSYEQYF; DNA: TGTGCCAGTGGACTAGCGGGACTCCGCTCCTACGAGCAGTACTTC
V: TRBV11-3; size: NA; D: NA; J: TRBJ2-1; CDR3: CASSLGRERTYNEQFF; DNA: TGTGCCAGCAGCTTAGGACGGGAGAGAACCTACAATGAGCAGTTCTTC
V: TRBV15; size: NA; D: TRBD1; J: TRBJ2-1; CDR3: CATSSALGTVNEQFF; DNA: TGTGCCACCAGCAGTGCTCTAGGGACAGTAAATGAGCAGTTCTTC
V: TRBV4-3; size: few; D: NA; J: TRBJ2-7; CDR3: CASSQNPNFRYSDEQYF; DNA: TGCGCCAGCAGCCAAAACCCAAACTTCCGATACAGTGACGAGCAGTACTTC
V: TRBV20-1; size: NA; D: TRBD1; J: TRBJ1-5; CDR3: CSAVPGQLIGGGQPQHF; DNA: TGCAGTGCTGTACCGGGACAGTTAATCGGCGGAGGTCAGCCCCAGCATTTT
V: TRBV6-6; size: NA; D: TRBD1; J: TRBJ2-5; CDR3: CASSYRDRGLETQYF; DNA: TGTGCCAGCAGTTACCGGGACAGGGGATTGGAGACCCAGTACTTC
V: TRBV5-4; size: NA; D: TRBD1; J: TRBJ2-5; CDR3: CASSLDRGQYNEQYF; DNA: TGTGCCAGCAGCTTGGACAGGGGACAGTACAATGAGCAGTACTTC
V: TRBV27; size: NA; D: NA; J: TRBJ2-1; CDR3: CASSSGQRSYNEQFF; DNA: TGTGCCAGCAGTTCGGGTCAGAGATCCTACAATGAGCAGTTCTTC
V: TRBV29-1; size: few; D: NA; J: TRBJ2-4; CDR3: CSVEVAKNIQYF; DNA: TGCAGCGTTGAAGTGGCCAAAAACATTCAGTACTTC
V: TRBV6-4; size: NA; D: TRBD1; J: TRBJ1-4; CDR3: CASSEGQGGQKLFF; DNA: TGTGCCAGCAGTGAAGGACAGGGCGGTCAAAAACTGTTTTTT